This T cell receptor beta chain was recorded in a study of control samples from healthy donors and cancer patients. The repertoire was sequenced with immunoSEQ multiplex PCR; TCRdb's copy has only in-frame clones and lacks some. Among approximately 49,000 clones listed, over 85% were seen once. Trimming cost V 0 bases and J 1 base; bases outside gene matches: 12. Looked up from germline, CDR1 is LNHNV and CDR2 is YYDKDF (reference sequence). The CDR3 totals 19 residues. The V gene is TRBV15, the J gene TRBJ2-5; 9 bases align to TRBD2. The TCR sequence derives from a man in his forties with colorectal cancer. Sequencing was performed on PBMCs. The CDR3 region has the DNA TGTGCCACCAGCAGAGATAGGAGGGTGCTAGCGGGAATCCAAGAGACCCAGTACTTC. It specifies CATSRDRRVLAGIQETQYF.